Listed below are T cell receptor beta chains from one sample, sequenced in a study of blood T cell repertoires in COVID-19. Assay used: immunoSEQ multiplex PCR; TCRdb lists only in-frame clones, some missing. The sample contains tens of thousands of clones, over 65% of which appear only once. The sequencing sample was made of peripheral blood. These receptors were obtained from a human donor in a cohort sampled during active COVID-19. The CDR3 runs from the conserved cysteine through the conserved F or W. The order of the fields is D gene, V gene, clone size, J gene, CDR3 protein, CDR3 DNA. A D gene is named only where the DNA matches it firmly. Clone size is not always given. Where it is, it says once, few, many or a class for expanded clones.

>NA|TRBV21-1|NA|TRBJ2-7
CASTHPGGRVLEQYF
TGTGCCAGCACCCACCCAGGTGGGCGGGTCTTAGAGCAGTACTTC
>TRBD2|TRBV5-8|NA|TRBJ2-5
CASSSSGRAAETQYF
TGTGCCAGCAGCTCCAGCGGGAGGGCGGCCGAGACCCAGTACTTC
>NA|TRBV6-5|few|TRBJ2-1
CASSHDRLDEQFF
TGTGCCAGCAGCCACGACAGGCTTGATGAGCAGTTCTTC
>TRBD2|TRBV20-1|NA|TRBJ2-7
CSASERDYSTYEQYF
TGCAGTGCTAGTGAACGGGACTACTCCACCTACGAGCAGTACTTC
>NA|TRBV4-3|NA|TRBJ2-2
CASSFGLHTGELFF
TGCGCCAGCAGCTTCGGACTCCACACCGGGGAGCTGTTTTTT
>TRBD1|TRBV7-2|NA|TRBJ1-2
CASSLAPTGGKGYTF
TGTGCCAGCAGCTTAGCGCCTACAGGGGGAAAAGGCTACACCTTC
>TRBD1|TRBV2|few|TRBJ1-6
CASSTGQKYNSPLHF
TGTGCCAGCAGTACGGGACAGAAATATAATTCACCCCTCCACTTT
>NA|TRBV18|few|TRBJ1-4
CASSPPGAGVLEKLFF
TGTGCCAGCTCACCACCTGGGGCAGGGGTCCTTGAAAAACTGTTTTTT
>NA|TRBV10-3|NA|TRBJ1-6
CAISLKGRDNSPLHF
TGTGCCATCAGTTTAAAGGGCAGGGATAATTCACCCCTCCACTTT
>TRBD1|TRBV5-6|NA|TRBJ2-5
CASSWDRALPETQYF
TGTGCCAGCAGCTGGGACAGGGCACTCCCGGAGACCCAGTACTTC
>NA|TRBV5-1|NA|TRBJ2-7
CASSLGGLQYF
TGCGCCAGCAGCTTGGGCGGGCTGCAGTACTTC
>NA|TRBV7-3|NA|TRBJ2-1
CASSLIADPTHEQFF
TGTGCCAGCAGCTTAATAGCGGACCCTACGCATGAGCAGTTCTTC
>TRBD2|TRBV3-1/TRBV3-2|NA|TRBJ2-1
CASSLTSGRSKNEQFF
TGTGCCAGCAGCCTAACTAGCGGGAGGTCGAAGAATGAGCAGTTCTTC
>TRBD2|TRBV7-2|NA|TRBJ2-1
CASSLAGGPQEQFF
TGTGCCAGCAGCTTAGCGGGAGGGCCCCAAGAGCAGTTCTTC
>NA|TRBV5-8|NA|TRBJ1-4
CASTPLGQRTNEKLFF
TGTGCCAGCACCCCCCTAGGCCAGAGAACTAATGAAAAACTGTTTTTT
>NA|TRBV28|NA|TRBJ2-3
CATSGGSVRDTQYF
TGTGCCACATCGGGCGGGTCAGTCAGAGATACGCAGTATTTT
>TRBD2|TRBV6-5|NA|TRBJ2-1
CASSYPGGYNEQFF
TGTGCCAGCAGTTACCCGGGGGGATACAATGAGCAGTTCTTC
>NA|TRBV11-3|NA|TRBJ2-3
CASSLGRGRLDTQYF
TGTGCCAGCAGCTTGGGGAGGGGGAGGTTGGATACGCAGTATTTT
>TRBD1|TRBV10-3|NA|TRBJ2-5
CAIRMTGGETQYF
TGTGCCATCAGGATGACAGGGGGAGAGACCCAGTACTTC
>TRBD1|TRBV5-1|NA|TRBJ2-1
CASSSAGTGYNEQFF
TGCGCCAGCAGTTCGGCCGGGACAGGCTACAATGAGCAGTTCTTC
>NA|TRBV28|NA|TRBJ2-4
CASSLGTTKNIQYF
TGTGCCAGCAGTTTAGGGACAACCAAAAACATTCAGTACTTC
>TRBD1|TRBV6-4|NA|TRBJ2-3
CASSLTGADTQYF
TGTGCCAGCAGCCTAACAGGGGCCGATACGCAGTATTTT
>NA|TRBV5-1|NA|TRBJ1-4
CASSSDRSNEKLFF
TGCGCCAGCAGCTCGGACAGAAGTAATGAAAAACTGTTTTTT
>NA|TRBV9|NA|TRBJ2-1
CASSDPGTSNEQFF
TGTGCCAGCAGCGATCCGGGGACTTCTAATGAGCAGTTCTTC
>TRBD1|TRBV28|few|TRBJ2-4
CASRPTGGGPKNIQYF
TGTGCCAGCAGACCTACAGGGGGAGGTCCCAAAAACATTCAGTACTTC
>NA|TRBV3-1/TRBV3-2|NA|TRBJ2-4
CASSRGGGARKNIQYF
TGTGCCAGCAGCCGAGGTGGGGGGGCCCGCAAAAACATTCAGTACTTC